The rows below give T cell receptor beta chains drawn from one sample of a study of blood T cell repertoires in COVID-19. Sequenced by immunoSEQ multiplex PCR; TCRdb stores in-frame clones only, minus some. The sample includes more than 10,000 clones, 88% seen only once; the top ten take 25% to 30%. Sequencing input: peripheral blood. These receptors all stem from a human donor in a cohort sampled during active COVID-19. The CDR3 runs from the conserved cysteine through the conserved F or W. The D gene is left open where the match is weak. Clone size is given for some rows only: seen once, a few or many times, or a class if the clone is expanded.

V	D	J	size	CDR3	DNA
TRBV27	.	TRBJ2-3	.	CASSWSDPDTQYF	TGTGCCAGCAGTTGGTCAGATCCAGATACGCAGTATTTT
TRBV11-2	TRBD2	TRBJ2-2	.	CASSLDPAGPNTGELFF	TGTGCCAGCAGCTTAGATCCAGCGGGACCGAACACCGGGGAGCTGTTTTTT
TRBV6-4	.	TRBJ1-1	.	CASSDRATGSSCDFF	TGTGCCAGCAGTGACAGAGCCACAGGGAGCTCTTGTGATTTCTTT
TRBV28	TRBD1	TRBJ2-4	once	CASSFVPGQGLAKNIQYF	TGTGCCAGCAGTTTCGTCCCGGGACAGGGTCTGGCCAAAAACATTCAGTACTTC
TRBV15	TRBD1	TRBJ2-7	.	CATSRDLGTGVEQYF	TGTGCCACCAGCAGAGATCTGGGGACAGGGGTCGAGCAGTACTTC
TRBV28	.	TRBJ2-1	.	CASLEDSSYNEQFF	TGTGCCAGCCTTGAGGACAGCTCCTACAATGAGCAGTTCTTC
TRBV30	.	TRBJ1-1	.	CAREQGHTEAFF	TGTGCACGAGAACAGGGACATACTGAAGCTTTCTTT
TRBV6-5	.	TRBJ1-5	few	CAISQGHNQPQHF	TGTGCCATCAGCCAGGGGCACAATCAGCCCCAGCATTTT
TRBV29-1	.	TRBJ1-1	.	CSVERRDTRGAFF	TGCAGCGTGGAGAGACGGGACACAAGAGGAGCTTTCTTT
TRBV12-3/TRBV12-4	TRBD1	TRBJ2-7	once	CASSFRGLNEQYF	TGTGCCAGCAGTTTTAGGGGGCTGAACGAGCAGTACTTC
TRBV30	TRBD1	TRBJ1-6	once	CAWSGQQGNGSPLHF	TGTGCCTGGAGTGGGCAACAGGGGAATGGTTCACCCCTCCACTTT
TRBV7-3	TRBD2	TRBJ2-1	few	CASSLAGGDNEQFF	TGTGCCAGCAGCTTGGCGGGAGGGGACAATGAGCAGTTCTTC
TRBV7-6	.	TRBJ1-1	.	CASSHSAGRNTEAFF	TGTGCCAGCAGCCATTCCGCGGGCAGGAACACTGAAGCTTTCTTT
TRBV5-6	.	TRBJ2-1	.	CASSAGTSNEQFF	TGTGCCAGCAGCGCGGGGACTTCCAATGAGCAGTTCTTC
TRBV7-2	TRBD2	TRBJ2-1	.	CASSLAGGSAYNEQFF	TGTGCCAGCAGCTTAGCGGGAGGGTCGGCCTACAATGAGCAGTTCTTC
TRBV6-6	.	TRBJ1-2	.	CATGLWQTLNYGYTF	TGTGCCACCGGCCTTTGGCAGACACTTAACTATGGCTACACCTTC
TRBV5-1	.	TRBJ2-2	once	CATQSPPGELFF	TGCGCCACCCAGTCCCCTCCCGGGGAGCTGTTTTTT
TRBV5-1	TRBD2	TRBJ2-1	.	CASSLVASGSYNEQFF	TGCGCCAGCAGCTTAGTGGCTAGCGGCTCCTACAATGAGCAGTTCTTC
TRBV27	TRBD2	TRBJ2-6	.	CASSLIAGGDGANVLTF	TGTGCCAGCAGTTTAATAGCGGGGGGGGACGGGGCCAACGTCCTGACTTTC
TRBV27	.	TRBJ1-1	.	CASSLWGGLYTEAFF	TGTGCCAGCAGTTTATGGGGGGGGCTGTACACTGAAGCTTTCTTT
TRBV6-1	TRBD1	TRBJ2-1	.	CASSERGRGRGYEQFF	TGTGCCAGCAGTGAAAGAGGCAGGGGGCGCGGGTATGAGCAGTTCTTC
TRBV29-1	.	TRBJ2-3	.	CSVSPRSTDTQYF	TGCAGCGTTTCTCCGCGAAGCACAGATACGCAGTATTTT
TRBV6-5	TRBD1	TRBJ1-6	.	CASTRQGAENSPLHF	TGTGCCAGCACTCGACAGGGGGCAGAAAATTCACCCCTCCACTTT
TRBV6-2/TRBV6-3	TRBD1	TRBJ2-3	.	CASSQGQGWADTQYF	TGTGCCAGCAGTCAGGGACAGGGGTGGGCCGATACGCAGTATTTT
TRBV5-1	TRBD1	TRBJ2-2	.	CASSLQGASGELFF	TGCGCCAGCAGCTTGCAGGGGGCGAGCGGGGAGCTGTTTTTT
TRBV7-3	TRBD2	TRBJ2-3	.	CASTRSTSVTDTQYF	TGTGCCAGCACCCGATCGACTAGCGTCACAGATACGCAGTATTTT